This T cell receptor beta chain was sequenced for a study of T cell changes during pregnancy in multiple sclerosis. Germline V gene sequence: CDR1 PRHDT, CDR2 FYEKMQ (reference sequence). The CDR3 consists of 15 residues. Here immunoSEQ multiplex PCR was the method, and the copy in TCRdb shows in-frame clones only, minus some. This sample yields just over 80,000 clones, of which around 96% are seen a single time; 0.85% to 1.2% belongs to the top ten. With respect to this clone: At one boundary the junction diverges from the germline segment, which might be a read error.

This receptor was identified in a female donor with multiple sclerosis, enrolled in a pregnancy study. The rearrangement joins TRBV13 to TRBJ2-5; 8 positions agree with TRBD1. The sequenced sample was peripheral blood, obtained in the second trimester of pregnancy. The CDR3 nucleotides are TGTGCCAGCAGCCAAGGACAGGGAGTCCAAGGGACCCAGTACTTC. Translation: CASSQGQGVQGTQYF.